The T cell receptor beta chain under discussion was sequenced for a study of blood T cell repertoires in COVID-19. Study overall: Donors in the United States, Italy and Spain gave samples during acute or convalescent COVID-19. T cells, B-cell-depleted T cells, or PBMCs provided the cDNA or gDNA that served as material.

Germline CDR1 and CDR2: SGHTA and FQGNSA. V lost 5 bases to trimming and J lost 4 bases; unmatched junction nucleotides: 6. The CDR3 loop spans 15 amino acids. Per the original methods: Reference gene primers were amplified, and this amplification served to estimate nucleated cell counts. Sequencing used immunoSEQ multiplex PCR; TCRdb keeps in-frame clones, though not all of them. That table gives V, J and clone size, and the DNA gave D and trimming. The sample includes about 150,000 clones, 60% to 85% of them seen just once. This TCR was recovered from a man aged 50 to 59 with active or convalescent COVID-19. Sequencing was done on a sample of peripheral blood. This sequence joins TRBV7-2 and TRBJ2-2; TRBD2 matches at 8 bases. The chain's CDR3 is CASSLREGGTGELFF. The CDR3 DNA sequence: TGTGCCAGCAGCCTCCGGGAGGGTGGCACCGGGGAGCTGTTTTTT.